This record covers a single T cell receptor (beta chain). This table comes from immunoSEQ multiplex PCR, and its TCRdb copy is limited to in-frame clones, with some not included. The sample records hundreds of thousands of clones, roughly 79% being singletons. These data belong to a study of shared clonotypes between healthy human individuals. Material for sequencing was PBMCs. The sequence was collected from a middle-aged woman in good health. Some clones in this sample may be carry-over from other donors' samples.

The CDR3 region has the DNA TGTGCCAGCAGTCCCATGTTCAGGGACGGAAGAGAGACCCAGTACTTC. Its translation: CASSPMFRDGRETQYF. The chain links TRBV27 to TRBJ2-5; the D call may be TRBD1 or TRBD2 (5 bases each). This CDR3 has 16 amino acids. Germline CDR1 is MNHEY and CDR2 is SMNVEV (reference sequence). Trimming removed 5 bases at V and 4 bases at J, with 20 bases between.